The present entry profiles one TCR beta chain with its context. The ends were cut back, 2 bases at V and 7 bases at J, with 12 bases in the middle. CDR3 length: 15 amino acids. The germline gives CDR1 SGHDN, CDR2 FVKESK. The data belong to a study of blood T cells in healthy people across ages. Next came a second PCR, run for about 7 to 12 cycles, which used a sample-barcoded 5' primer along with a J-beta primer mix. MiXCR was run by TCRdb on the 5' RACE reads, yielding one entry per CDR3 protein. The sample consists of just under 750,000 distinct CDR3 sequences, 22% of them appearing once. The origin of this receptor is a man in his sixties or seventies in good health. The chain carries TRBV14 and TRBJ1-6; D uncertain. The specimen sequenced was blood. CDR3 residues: CASSQIGLLNSPLHF. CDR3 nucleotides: TGTGCCAGCAGCCAAATTGGTCTGCTGAATTCACCCCTCCACTTT.